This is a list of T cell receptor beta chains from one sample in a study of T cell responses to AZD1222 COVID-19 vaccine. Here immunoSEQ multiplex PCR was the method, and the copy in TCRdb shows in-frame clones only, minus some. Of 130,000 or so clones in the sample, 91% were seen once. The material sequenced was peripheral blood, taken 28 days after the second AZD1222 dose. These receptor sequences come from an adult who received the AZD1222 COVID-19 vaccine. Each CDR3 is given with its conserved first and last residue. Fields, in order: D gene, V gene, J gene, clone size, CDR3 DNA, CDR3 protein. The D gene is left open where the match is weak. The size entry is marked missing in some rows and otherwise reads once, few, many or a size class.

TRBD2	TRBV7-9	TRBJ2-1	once	TGTGCCAGCAGCTTAACAGCGGGGGGCTCCTACAATGAGCAGTTCTTC	CASSLTAGGSYNEQFF
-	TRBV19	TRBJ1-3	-	TGTGCCAGTAGTATCAGAACCGACTCTGGAAACACCATATATTTT	CASSIRTDSGNTIYF
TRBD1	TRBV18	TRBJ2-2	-	TGTGCCAGCTCACCACCGGGACAGACGAACACCGGGGAGCTGTTTTTT	CASSPPGQTNTGELFF
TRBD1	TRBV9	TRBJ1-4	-	TGTGCCAGCAGCGAGAACCCACAGGGGGCGAGTGAAAAACTGTTTTTT	CASSENPQGASEKLFF
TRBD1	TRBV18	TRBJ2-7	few	TGTGCCAGCTCACCACTAGGGACAGGGAGCTCCTACGAGCAGTACTTC	CASSPLGTGSSYEQYF
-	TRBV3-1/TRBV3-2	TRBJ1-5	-	TGTGCCAGCAGCCAAGTAGGTGCCAATCAGCCCCAGCATTTT	CASSQVGANQPQHF
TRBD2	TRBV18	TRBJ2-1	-	TGTGCCAGCTCACCACCAAAACTAGCGGGGGAGGATGAGCAGTTCTTC	CASSPPKLAGEDEQFF
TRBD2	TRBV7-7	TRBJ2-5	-	TGTGCTAGCAGCCCTAGCGGGAGTTTCCTAGAGACCCAGTACTTC	CASSPSGSFLETQYF
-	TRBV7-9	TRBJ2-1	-	TGTGCCAGCAGCTCCCCCCCAGCTAGGTCCCCCTACAATGAGCAGTTCTTC	CASSSPPARSPYNEQFF
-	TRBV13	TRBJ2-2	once	TGTGCCAGCAGCTTAGTGGGAGTGGGCACCGGGGAGCTGTTTTTT	CASSLVGVGTGELFF
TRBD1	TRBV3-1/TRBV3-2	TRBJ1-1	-	TGTGCCAGCAGCCAAGGGGGACAGGGGGCGGGAACTGAAGCTTTCTTT	CASSQGGQGAGTEAFF
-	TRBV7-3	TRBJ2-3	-	TGTGCCAGCAGCACCGGGACTAGCACAGATACGCAGTATTTT	CASSTGTSTDTQYF
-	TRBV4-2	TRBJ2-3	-	TGTGCCAGCAGCCCCAGGGTGACTCCCACAGATACGCAGTATTTT	CASSPRVTPTDTQYF
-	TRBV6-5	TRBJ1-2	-	TGTGCCAGCAGTTACTCGCCGAACGGGGACTATGGCTACACCTTC	CASSYSPNGDYGYTF
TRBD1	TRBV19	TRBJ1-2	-	TGTGCCAGTAGGAGACAGGGCGATCCCTATGGCTACACCTTC	CASRRQGDPYGYTF
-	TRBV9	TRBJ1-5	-	TGTGCCAGCAGCGTAGGGGCCCTGTGGAATCAGCCCCAGCATTTT	CASSVGALWNQPQHF
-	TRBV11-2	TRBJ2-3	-	TGTGCCAGCAGCCCGACTCTGTGGGGGGGCGCCGCAGATACGCAGTATTTT	CASSPTLWGGAADTQYF
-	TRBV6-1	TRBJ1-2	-	TGTGCCAGCAGTGGTCCAGGCTCCGAAACTTTGTTCTATGGCTACACCTTC	CASSGPGSETLFYGYTF
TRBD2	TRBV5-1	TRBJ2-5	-	TGCGCCAGCAGCTCCGGGGGGGCTGGGGAGACCCAGTACTTC	CASSSGGAGETQYF
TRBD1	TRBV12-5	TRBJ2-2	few	TGTGCTAGTGGTTTGGTGACAGGGACCAACACCGGGGAGCTGTTTTTT	CASGLVTGTNTGELFF
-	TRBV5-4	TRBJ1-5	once	TGTGCCAGCAGCATCCAGGGTGGCAATCAGCCCCAGCATTTT	CASSIQGGNQPQHF
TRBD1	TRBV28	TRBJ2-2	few	TGTGCCAGCAGTTACTGGGACAGGCGACTGAACACCGGGGAGCTGTTTTTT	CASSYWDRRLNTGELFF
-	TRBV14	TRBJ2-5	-	TGTGCCAGCAGCCAGCCCCTAGGCCAAGAGACCCAGTACTTC	CASSQPLGQETQYF
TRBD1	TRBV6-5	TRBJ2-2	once	TGTGCCAGCAGACCCAGGACAGGGGTAACCGGGGAGCTGTTTTTT	CASRPRTGVTGELFF
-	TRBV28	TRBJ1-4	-	TGTGCCAGCAAGCCTCTAGGAATCGGGGGAGATGAAAAACTGTTTTTT	CASKPLGIGGDEKLFF
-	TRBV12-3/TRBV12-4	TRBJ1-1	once	TGTGCCAGCAGTTTAGCTAGGGCTGAAGCTTTCTTT	CASSLARAEAFF
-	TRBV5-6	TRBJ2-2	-	TGTGCCACAGGCGCCCCCAACACCGGGGAGCTGTTTTTT	CATGAPNTGELFF
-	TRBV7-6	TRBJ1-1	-	TGTGCCAGCAGCCGATTCATCGCAGGAGGCGAGGGAGACACTGAAGCTTTCTTT	CASSRFIAGGEGDTEAFF
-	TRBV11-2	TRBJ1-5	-	TGTGCCAGCAGAGGGCCCGATCAGCCCCAGCATTTT	CASRGPDQPQHF
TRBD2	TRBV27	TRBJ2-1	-	TGTGCCAGCAGTATACTTACTAGCGGGGGGGCCGATGAGCAGTTCTTC	CASSILTSGGADEQFF
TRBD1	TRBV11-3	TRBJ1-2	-	TGTGCCAGCAGCTTAAGTGGACAGGGGAGTTTGAGCTATGGCTACACCTTC	CASSLSGQGSLSYGYTF
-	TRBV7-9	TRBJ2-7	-	TGTGCCAGCAGGTCGGACAGTTCCTACGAGCAGTACTTC	CASRSDSSYEQYF
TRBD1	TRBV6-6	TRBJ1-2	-	TGTGCCAGCAGTCCCGCCGGGACAGGACACTATGGCTACACCTTC	CASSPAGTGHYGYTF
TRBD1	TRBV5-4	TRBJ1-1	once	TGTGCCAGCAGCCCACACGGGACAGGGGTAGCTTTCTTT	CASSPHGTGVAFF
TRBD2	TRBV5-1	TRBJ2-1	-	TGCGCCAGCAGCTTAGGACTAGCGGGGACCTACAATGAGCAGTTCTTC	CASSLGLAGTYNEQFF
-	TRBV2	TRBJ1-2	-	TGTGCCAGCAGCCTGGACAGCGCACATGGCTACACCTTC	CASSLDSAHGYTF
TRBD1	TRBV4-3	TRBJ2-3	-	TGCGCCAGCAGCCGTCAGGGGCAGGGGGTAAGCACAGATACGCAGTATTTT	CASSRQGQGVSTDTQYF
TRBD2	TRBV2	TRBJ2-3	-	TGTGCCAGCAGCAGTGGACTAGCGGGGGGGCCGTCGACAGATACGCAGTATTTT	CASSSGLAGGPSTDTQYF
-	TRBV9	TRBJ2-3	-	TGTGCCAGCAGCGTAGGGATTAGCGGCACAGATACGCAGTATTTT	CASSVGISGTDTQYF
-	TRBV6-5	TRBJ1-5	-	TGTGCCAGCGGGTGGGAACAGCCCCAGCATTTT	CASGWEQPQHF
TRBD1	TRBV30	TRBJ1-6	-	TGTGCCTGGAGGCCAGGGACAGGGCCCTCACCCCTCCACTTT	CAWRPGTGPSPLHF
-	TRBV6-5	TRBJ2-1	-	TGTGCCAGCAGCCCCCCGGACAGCTCCTACAATGAGCAGTTCTTC	CASSPPDSSYNEQFF
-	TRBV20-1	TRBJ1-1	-	TGCAGTGCTAGGGGGGGCACTGAAGCTTTCTTT	CSARGGTEAFF